The rows below give T cell receptor beta chains drawn from one sample of a study of T cells in Graves' hyperthyroidism and ophthalmopathy. TCRdb independently ran MiXCR on the multiplex PCR reads; one entry per CDR3 protein. The sample has 700,000 or so distinct CDR3 sequences; roughly 15% are singletons. Sequencing used blood. These receptors were obtained from a woman aged 50 to 60 with Graves' ophthalmopathy. CDR3s include the opening cysteine and the closing phenylalanine or tryptophan. The D gene is left open where the match is weak. The size of a clone is reported for some rows only, either as once, few or many, or as a class for expanded clones.

clone_size	j_call	v_call	d_call	cdr3_aa	cdr3_nt
NA	TRBJ2-1	TRBV20-1	NA	CSARSGVGNEQFF	TGCAGTGCTAGGTCTGGGGTCGGCAATGAGCAGTTCTTC
NA	TRBJ2-1	TRBV20-1	TRBD2	CRASGRSEQFF	TGCAGAGCTAGCGGGAGGTCTGAGCAGTTCTTC
many	TRBJ1-2	TRBV5-8	NA	CASSYGTPRRGYTF	TGTGCCAGCAGCTACGGGACACCAAGGAGGGGCTACACCTTC
few	TRBJ2-5	TRBV28	NA	CASSPKGVPQYF	TGTGCCAGCAGCCCCAAGGGGGTGCCCCAGTACTTC
NA	TRBJ1-2	TRBV27	TRBD1	CASRRGQTNYGYTF	TGTGCCAGCAGGAGGGGACAGACTAACTATGGCTACACCTTC
many	TRBJ2-3	TRBV20-1	NA	CSARDSSYTDTQYF	TGCAGTGCTAGAGATTCTAGCTACACAGATACGCAGTATTTT
many	TRBJ1-6	TRBV5-1	TRBD1	CASSFDRGNSPLHF	TGCGCCAGCAGCTTTGACAGGGGAAATTCACCCCTCCACTTT
NA	TRBJ2-7	TRBV27	TRBD1	CTSSLGQGGAKQYF	TGTACCAGCAGTTTGGGACAGGGGGGTGCCAAGCAGTACTTC
few	TRBJ2-7	TRBV20-1	TRBD2	CSAPVLAGGPYYEQYF	TGCAGTGCCCCGGTTCTAGCGGGAGGGCCTTACTACGAGCAGTACTTC
once	TRBJ2-7	TRBV20-1	TRBD1	CSSGTGSEQYF	TGCAGTTCAGGGACAGGGAGCGAGCAGTACTTC
many	TRBJ1-1	TRBV7-9	NA	CASSFKGMNTEAFF	TGTGCCAGCAGCTTTAAAGGAATGAACACTGAAGCTTTCTTT
NA	TRBJ2-1	TRBV5-1	TRBD1	CASSDRGVYNEQFF	TGCGCCAGCAGCGACAGGGGAGTCTACAATGAGCAGTTCTTC
many	TRBJ2-3	TRBV5-1	NA	CASSLNIDQNTQYF	TGCGCCAGCAGCTTGAATATAGACCAAAATACGCAGTATTTT
many	TRBJ1-4	TRBV3-1	NA	CASSDSGTVLVKLFF	TGTGCCAGCAGCGATTCCGGGACCGTCCTAGTAAAACTGTTTTTT
many	TRBJ2-5	TRBV6-1	NA	CASGLPGGRETQYF	TGTGCCAGCGGGCTTCCGGGCGGAAGGGAGACCCAGTACTTC
NA	TRBJ1-2	TRBV7-6	NA	CASSLMGEYGYTF	TGTGCCAGCAGCCTAATGGGAGAATATGGCTACACCTTC
many	TRBJ2-5	TRBV5-1	NA	CASSSHVGRETQYF	TGCGCCAGCAGCTCCCACGTGGGACGGGAGACCCAGTACTTC
few	TRBJ1-2	TRBV29-1	NA	CSVEDRGGYTF	TGCAGCGTTGAAGATCGAGGAGGCTACACCTTC
NA	TRBJ2-7	TRBV6-1	NA	CASSYGRTLVYEQYF	TGTGCCAGCAGTTATGGAAGGACACTGGTCTACGAGCAGTACTTC
many	TRBJ1-1	TRBV30	NA	CAWSVQGSEAFF	TGTGCCTGGAGTGTACAGGGTTCTGAAGCTTTCTTT
NA	TRBJ2-7	TRBV28	TRBD2	CASSWWTSGYYEQYF	TGTGCCAGCAGTTGGTGGACTAGCGGGTACTACGAGCAGTACTTC
many	TRBJ2-7	TRBV19	TRBD2	CASKPGLAGYEQYF	TGTGCCAGTAAGCCGGGACTAGCGGGCTACGAGCAGTACTTC
NA	TRBJ2-1	TRBV4-3	TRBD2	CASSQVAGGVNEQFF	TGCGCCAGCAGCCAAGTAGCGGGAGGGGTCAATGAGCAGTTCTTC
many	TRBJ1-2	TRBV28	TRBD1	CASTKPGRQGAGDYGYTF	TGTGCCAGCACGAAACCGGGTAGACAGGGGGCCGGAGACTATGGCTACACCTTC
NA	TRBJ1-1	TRBV28	NA	CASSDSLGFRTEAFF	TGTGCCAGCAGCGACTCTCTCGGGTTCCGCACTGAAGCTTTCTTT
few	TRBJ2-1	TRBV29-1	TRBD2	CSVALGLAGVNEQFF	TGCAGCGTTGCCCTAGGACTAGCGGGAGTCAATGAGCAGTTCTTC
NA	TRBJ1-2	TRBV5-1	NA	CASSLGGPGRGGGYTF	TGCGCCAGCAGCTTGGGGGGTCCTGGCAGGGGTGGAGGCTACACCTTC
NA	TRBJ1-3	TRBV2	NA	CASSPPDRSISGNTIYF	TGTGCCAGCAGTCCCCCGGACAGAAGTATCTCTGGAAACACCATATATTTT
NA	TRBJ2-7	TRBV9	NA	CASSVGPHYEQYF	TGTGCCAGCAGCGTAGGTCCCCACTACGAGCAGTACTTC
NA	TRBJ1-3	TRBV12-3/TRBV12-4	NA	CASSLPMDFGEGLLSGNTIYF	TGTGCCAGCAGTTTACCTATGGACTTTGGTGAGGGGCTCCTCTCTGGAAACACCATATATTTT
few	TRBJ2-3	TRBV29-1	TRBD2	CSARTSGVTDTQYF	TGCAGCGCCCGGACTAGCGGGGTCACAGATACGCAGTATTTT
many	TRBJ1-2	TRBV12-3/TRBV12-4	NA	CASSPYRAYYGYTF	TGTGCCAGCAGTCCCTACAGGGCTTACTATGGCTACACCTTC
many	TRBJ1-4	TRBV20-1	NA	CSADPTRGNEKLFF	TGCAGTGCTGACCCGACAAGGGGTAATGAAAAACTGTTTTTT
many	TRBJ1-6	TRBV18	NA	CASSQGESSPLHF	TGTGCCAGCTCACAGGGGGAAAGTTCACCCCTCCACTTT
many	TRBJ2-7	TRBV6-2/TRBV6-3	NA	CASSYSRTNSYEQYF	TGTGCCAGCAGTTACTCGAGAACAAACTCCTACGAGCAGTACTTC
many	TRBJ2-7	TRBV28	TRBD2	CASRNSGRYYEQYF	TGTGCCAGCAGAAATAGCGGGAGGTACTACGAGCAGTACTTC
many	TRBJ1-1	TRBV7-9	NA	CASSLDRSMNTEAFF	TGTGCCAGCAGCTTAGATCGCAGTATGAACACTGAAGCTTTCTTT
many	TRBJ2-5	TRBV11-2	TRBD2	CASSELATQETQYF	TGTGCCAGCAGCGAACTAGCGACACAAGAGACCCAGTACTTC
many	TRBJ2-7	TRBV3-1	NA	CASSRGIRPLEQYF	TGTGCCAGCAGCCGCGGTATAAGGCCCCTCGAGCAGTACTTC
few	TRBJ2-5	TRBV27	NA	CASGGTAETQYF	TGTGCCAGCGGAGGGACGGCCGAGACCCAGTACTTC
few	TRBJ2-2	TRBV7-9	NA	CASSLGSRISGELFF	TGTGCCAGCAGCTTAGGGTCCCGGATTTCTGGGGAGCTGTTTTTT
many	TRBJ2-1	TRBV20-1	TRBD2	CSAIGRKQYNEQFF	TGCAGTGCCATCGGGAGGAAACAATACAATGAGCAGTTCTTC
many	TRBJ1-3	TRBV18	NA	CASSPGVQGASGNTIYF	TGTGCCAGCTCACCAGGCGTTCAGGGTGCCTCTGGAAACACCATATATTTT
many	TRBJ2-7	TRBV28	NA	CASSSVTIYEQYF	TGTGCCAGCAGTTCTGTGACTATCTACGAGCAGTACTTC
NA	TRBJ1-2	TRBV18	NA	CASSPPRGGYTF	TGTGCCAGCTCACCACCGAGGGGTGGCTACACCTTC
NA	TRBJ2-7	TRBV7-9	TRBD1	CASSFLDRDYEQYF	TGTGCCAGCAGCTTTCTCGACAGGGACTACGAGCAGTACTTC
many	TRBJ2-5	TRBV2	TRBD2	CASSGASGSPGNF	TGTGCCAGCAGTGGAGCTAGCGGGAGCCCCGGGAACTTC
few	TRBJ1-4	TRBV5-6	NA	CASSHLRGGGEKLFF	TGTGCCAGCAGCCACTTGCGGGGGGGCGGCGAAAAACTGTTTTTT
few	TRBJ2-1	TRBV4-1	NA	CASSHPRTRLLYNEQFF	TGCGCCAGCAGTCACCCTCGCACTAGGCTTCTCTACAATGAGCAGTTCTTC
NA	TRBJ2-1	TRBV19	TRBD2	CASSIGLAGGQNEQFF	TGTGCCAGTAGTATAGGACTAGCGGGAGGGCAAAATGAGCAGTTCTTC
NA	TRBJ2-1	TRBV5-1	TRBD2	CASSLVPSGRRKGQFF	TGTGCCAGCAGCTTGGTACCTAGCGGGAGACGCAAGGGGCAGTTCTTC
many	TRBJ1-1	TRBV7-3	NA	CASSFGGGDTEAFF	TGTGCCAGCAGCTTTGGGGGTGGGGACACTGAAGCTTTCTTT
few	TRBJ1-1	TRBV29-1	NA	CSVGPSGEATEAFF	TGCAGCGTCGGCCCGAGCGGGGAGGCCACTGAAGCTTTCTTT
many	TRBJ2-3	TRBV7-3	NA	CASSKRLEADTQYF	TGTGCCAGCAGCAAGAGACTAGAGGCAGATACGCAGTATTTT
few	TRBJ1-1	TRBV7-9	NA	CASSLDRVGVSDTEAFF	TGTGCCAGCAGCTTAGATAGGGTTGGTGTGTCGGACACTGAAGCTTTCTTT